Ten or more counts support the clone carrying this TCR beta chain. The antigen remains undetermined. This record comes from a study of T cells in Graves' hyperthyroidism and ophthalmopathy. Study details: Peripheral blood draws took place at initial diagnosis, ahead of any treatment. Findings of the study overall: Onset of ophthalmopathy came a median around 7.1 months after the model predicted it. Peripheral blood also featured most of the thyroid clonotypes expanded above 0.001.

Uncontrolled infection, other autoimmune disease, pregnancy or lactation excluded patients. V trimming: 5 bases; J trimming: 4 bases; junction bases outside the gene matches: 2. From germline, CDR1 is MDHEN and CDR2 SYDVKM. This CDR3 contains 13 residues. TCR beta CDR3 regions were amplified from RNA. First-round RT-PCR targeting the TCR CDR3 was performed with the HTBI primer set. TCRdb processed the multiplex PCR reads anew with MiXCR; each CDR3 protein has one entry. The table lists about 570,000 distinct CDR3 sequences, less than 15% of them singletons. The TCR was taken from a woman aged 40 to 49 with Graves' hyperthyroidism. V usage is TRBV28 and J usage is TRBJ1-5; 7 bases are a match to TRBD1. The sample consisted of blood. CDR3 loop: CASSTGVNQPQHF. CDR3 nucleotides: TGTGCCAGCAGTACAGGGGTGAATCAGCCCCAGCATTTT. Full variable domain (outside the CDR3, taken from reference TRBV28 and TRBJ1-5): DVKVTQSSRYLVKRTGEKVFLECVQDMDHENMFWYRQDPGLGLRLIYFSYDVKMKEKGDIPEGYSVSREKKERFSLILESASTNQTSMYLCASSTGVNQPQHFGDGTRLSIL.